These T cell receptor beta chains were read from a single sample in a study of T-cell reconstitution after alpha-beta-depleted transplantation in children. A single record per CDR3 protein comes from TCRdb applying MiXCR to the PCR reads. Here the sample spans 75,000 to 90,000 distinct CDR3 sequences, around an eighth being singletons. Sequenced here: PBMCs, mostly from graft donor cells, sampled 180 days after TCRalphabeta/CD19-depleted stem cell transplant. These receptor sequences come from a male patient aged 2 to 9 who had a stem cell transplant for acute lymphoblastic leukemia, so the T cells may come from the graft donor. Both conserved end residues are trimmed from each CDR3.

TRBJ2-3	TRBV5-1	ASSRDRGTSTDTQY
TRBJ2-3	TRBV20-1	SARDGRGGTDTQY
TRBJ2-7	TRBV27	ASSFLALGTRQY
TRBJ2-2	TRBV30	AWNRGTGELF
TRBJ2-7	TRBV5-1	ASSLPQADEQY
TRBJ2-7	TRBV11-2	ASSLALSGHLYEQY
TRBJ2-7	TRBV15	ATSRETGGGSYEQY
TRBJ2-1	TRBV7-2	ASSLPQSGTFNEQF
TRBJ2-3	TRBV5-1	ASSLSVSGRADTQY
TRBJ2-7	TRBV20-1	SARGRNSYEQY
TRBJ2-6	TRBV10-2	AIAGGRGAGANVLT